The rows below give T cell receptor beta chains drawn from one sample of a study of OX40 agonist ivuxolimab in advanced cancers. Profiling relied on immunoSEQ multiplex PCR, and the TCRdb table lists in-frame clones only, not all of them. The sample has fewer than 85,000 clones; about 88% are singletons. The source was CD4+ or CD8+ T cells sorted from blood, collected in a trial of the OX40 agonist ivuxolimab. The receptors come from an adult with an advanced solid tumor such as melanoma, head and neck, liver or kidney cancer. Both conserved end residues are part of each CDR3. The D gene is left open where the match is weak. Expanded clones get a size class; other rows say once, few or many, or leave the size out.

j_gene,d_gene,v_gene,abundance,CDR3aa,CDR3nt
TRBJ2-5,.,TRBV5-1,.,CASSLQETQYF,TGCGCCAGCAGCTTGCAAGAGACCCAGTACTTC
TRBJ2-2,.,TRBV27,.,CATRRQNTGELFF,TGTGCCACCCGCCGACAGAACACCGGGGAGCTGTTTTTT
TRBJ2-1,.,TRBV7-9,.,CASSSQPATSNEQFF,TGTGCCAGCAGCTCCCAACCAGCGACTAGCAATGAGCAGTTCTTC
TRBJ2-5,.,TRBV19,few,CASKTGETQYF,TGTGCCAGTAAGACCGGCGAGACCCAGTACTTC
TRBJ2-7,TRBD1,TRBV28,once,CASSSSGTGGYEQYF,TGTGCCAGCAGTTCCTCCGGGACAGGGGGCTACGAGCAGTACTTC
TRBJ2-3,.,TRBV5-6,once,CASRNTDTQYF,TGTGCCAGCCGAAACACAGATACGCAGTATTTT
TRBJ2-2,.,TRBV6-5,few,CASSYLRTGLTGELFF,TGTGCCAGCAGTTACCTCCGAACAGGGCTCACCGGGGAGCTGTTTTTT
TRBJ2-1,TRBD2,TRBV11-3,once,CASSLASTGGQFF,TGTGCCAGCAGCTTGGCGTCGACGGGGGGGCAGTTCTTC
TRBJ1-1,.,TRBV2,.,CASRGDPTEAFF,TGTGCCAGCAGGGGGGACCCCACTGAAGCTTTCTTT
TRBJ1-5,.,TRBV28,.,CASSFITPSGQPQHF,TGTGCCAGCAGTTTCATCACACCGTCGGGTCAGCCCCAGCATTTT
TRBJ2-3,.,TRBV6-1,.,CASGQSGLLTDTQYF,TGTGCCAGCGGACAATCGGGACTCCTCACAGATACGCAGTATTTT
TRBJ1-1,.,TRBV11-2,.,CASSLGATNTEAFF,TGTGCCAGCAGCTTAGGAGCCACGAACACTGAAGCTTTCTTT
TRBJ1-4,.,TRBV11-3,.,CASSPGGGRGEKLFF,TGTGCCAGCAGCCCCGGAGGGGGGCGTGGTGAAAAACTGTTTTTT
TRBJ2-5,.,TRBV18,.,CASSPGLGREETQYF,TGTGCCAGCTCACCAGGATTAGGCAGGGAAGAGACCCAGTACTTC
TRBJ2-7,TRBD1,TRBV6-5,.,CASNAERTGSHEQYF,TGTGCCAGCAATGCGGAACGGACAGGTTCCCACGAGCAGTACTTC
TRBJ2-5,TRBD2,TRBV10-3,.,CAISHTSGGAQETQYF,TGTGCCATCAGTCACACTAGCGGGGGCGCCCAAGAGACCCAGTACTTC
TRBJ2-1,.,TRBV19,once,CASGFDEQFF,TGTGCCAGCGGGTTCGATGAGCAGTTCTTC
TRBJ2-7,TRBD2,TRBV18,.,CASSPPLAAGGAYEQYF,TGTGCCAGCTCACCACCCTTGGCGGCGGGAGGCGCCTACGAGCAGTACTTC
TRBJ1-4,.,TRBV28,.,CASSSGFEKLFF,TGTGCCAGCAGCTCAGGGTTTGAAAAACTGTTTTTT
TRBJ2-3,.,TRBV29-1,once,CSGGARGLVTTDTQYF,TGCAGCGGGGGGGCTAGGGGACTGGTAACCACAGATACGCAGTATTTT
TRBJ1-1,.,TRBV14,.,CASSQGIPFGAFF,TGTGCCAGCAGCCAAGGGATTCCCTTTGGGGCTTTCTTT
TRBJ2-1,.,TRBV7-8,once,CASSLGEGLNEQFF,TGTGCCAGCAGCTTAGGGGAAGGCCTCAATGAGCAGTTCTTC
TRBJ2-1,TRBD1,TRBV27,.,CASSSRDRVILRSYNEQFF,TGTGCCAGCAGTTCACGGGACAGGGTTATTTTGAGATCCTACAATGAGCAGTTCTTC
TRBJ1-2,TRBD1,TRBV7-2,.,CASSSPGQGSYGYTF,TGTGCCAGCAGCTCACCGGGACAGGGGAGCTATGGCTACACCTTC
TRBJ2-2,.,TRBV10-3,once,CAISEWNPGYSSTGELFF,TGTGCCATCAGTGAGTGGAATCCGGGATACTCGAGCACCGGGGAGCTGTTTTTT
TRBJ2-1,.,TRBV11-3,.,CASSLEGGSSYNEQFF,TGTGCCAGCAGCTTAGAGGGCGGTAGCTCCTACAATGAGCAGTTCTTC
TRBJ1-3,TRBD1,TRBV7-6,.,CASSLGDRGPNSGNTIYF,TGTGCCAGCAGCTTAGGGGACAGGGGTCCCAACTCTGGAAACACCATATATTTT
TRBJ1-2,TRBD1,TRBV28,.,CASRESGGDNYGYTF,TGTGCCAGCAGGGAGTCAGGGGGGGACAACTATGGCTACACCTTC
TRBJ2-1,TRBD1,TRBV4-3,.,CASSLGTGVGVEQFF,TGCGCCAGCAGCCTAGGGACAGGGGTAGGGGTTGAGCAGTTCTTC
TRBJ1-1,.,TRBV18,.,CASSESRVKNTEAFF,TGTGCCAGCTCCGAGTCCAGGGTCAAGAACACTGAAGCTTTCTTT
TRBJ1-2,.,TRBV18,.,CASSPKRAGSGGYTF,TGTGCCAGCTCACCAAAACGGGCAGGGAGCGGGGGCTACACCTTC
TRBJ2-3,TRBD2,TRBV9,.,CASNGLAGVDTQYF,TGTGCCAGCAACGGACTAGCGGGGGTGGATACGCAGTATTTT
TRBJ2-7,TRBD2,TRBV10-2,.,CASSDSGRAYEQYF,TGCGCCAGCAGTGATAGCGGGAGGGCCTACGAGCAGTACTTC
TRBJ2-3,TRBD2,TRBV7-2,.,CASSQASGGATDTQYF,TGTGCCAGCAGCCAAGCTAGCGGGGGGGCGACCGATACGCAGTATTTT
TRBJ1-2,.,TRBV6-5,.,CASRQQGANYGYTF,TGTGCCAGCAGACAACAGGGCGCTAACTATGGCTACACCTTC
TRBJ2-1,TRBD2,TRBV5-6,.,CASSLGLAGIHYNEQFF,TGTGCCAGCAGCTTGGGGTTAGCGGGGATACACTACAATGAGCAGTTCTTC
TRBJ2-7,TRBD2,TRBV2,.,CASRSTSGGYEQYF,TGTGCCAGCAGGAGCACTAGCGGGGGATACGAGCAGTACTTC
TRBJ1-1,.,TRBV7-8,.,CASSLSGTEAFF,TGTGCCAGCAGCTTGTCAGGGACTGAAGCTTTCTTT
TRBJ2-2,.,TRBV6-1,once,CASSGGLAGELFF,TGTGCCAGCAGTGGGGGGTTGGCCGGGGAGCTGTTTTTT
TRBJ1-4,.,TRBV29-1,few,CSVEQDNEKLFF,TGCAGCGTTGAACAGGATAATGAAAAACTGTTTTTT
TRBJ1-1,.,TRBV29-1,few,CSVLGAGPLMNTEAFF,TGCAGCGTCCTCGGGGCAGGTCCCCTCATGAACACTGAAGCTTTCTTT
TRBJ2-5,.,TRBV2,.,CASSVGIQETQYF,TGTGCCAGCAGTGTGGGGATCCAAGAGACCCAGTACTTC
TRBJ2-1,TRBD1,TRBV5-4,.,CASSLGTGATNEQFF,TGTGCCAGCAGCTTGGGGACAGGGGCAACGAATGAGCAGTTCTTC
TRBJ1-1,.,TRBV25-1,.,CASSDTGGLTEAFF,TGTGCCAGCAGTGACACGGGGGGTCTCACTGAAGCTTTCTTT
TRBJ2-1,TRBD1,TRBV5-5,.,CASSFRDREVGEQFF,TGTGCCAGCAGCTTCCGGGACAGGGAGGTCGGTGAGCAGTTCTTC
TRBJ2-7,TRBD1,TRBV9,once,CASSVGAGTGTYEQYF,TGTGCCAGCAGCGTAGGAGCCGGGACAGGGACTTACGAGCAGTACTTC
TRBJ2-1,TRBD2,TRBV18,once,CASSPPSSGGIINEQFF,TGTGCCAGCTCACCACCGTCTAGCGGGGGGATCATCAATGAGCAGTTCTTC
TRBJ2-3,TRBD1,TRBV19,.,CASSQGQMGDTQYF,TGTGCCAGTAGTCAGGGACAGATGGGAGATACGCAGTATTTT
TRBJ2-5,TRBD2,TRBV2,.,CASAGLAGVLETQYF,TGTGCCAGCGCTGGACTAGCGGGGGTCCTAGAGACCCAGTACTTC
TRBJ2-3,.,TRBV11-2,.,CASSPSGGSTDTQYF,TGTGCCAGCAGCCCCTCCGGCGGTAGCACAGATACGCAGTATTTT
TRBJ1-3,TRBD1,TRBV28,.,CASRGDRDLSGNTIYF,TGTGCCAGCAGGGGGGACAGGGACTTGTCTGGAAACACCATATATTTT
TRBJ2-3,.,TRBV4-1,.,CASSQQDRGRPSGKGDDTQYF,TGCGCCAGCAGCCAACAAGACAGGGGGAGACCTAGCGGGAAGGGAGACGATACGCAGTATTTT
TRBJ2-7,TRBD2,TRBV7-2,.,CASSLELAGGSSYEQYF,TGTGCCAGCAGCTTAGAACTAGCGGGGGGTTCCTCCTACGAGCAGTACTTC
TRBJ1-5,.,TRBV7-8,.,CASSLAQGSQPQHF,TGTGCCAGCAGCTTAGCACAGGGAAGTCAGCCCCAGCATTTT
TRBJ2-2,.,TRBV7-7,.,CASSGDGGELFF,TGTGCCAGCAGCGGGGACGGCGGGGAGCTGTTTTTT
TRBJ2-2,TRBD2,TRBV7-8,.,CASRLLAGAGNTGELFF,TGTGCCAGCAGATTACTAGCGGGGGCCGGAAACACCGGGGAGCTGTTTTTT
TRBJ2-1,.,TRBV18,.,CASSLDYSGYTNEQFF,TGTGCCAGCTCACTCGACTACAGCGGGTATACAAATGAGCAGTTCTTC
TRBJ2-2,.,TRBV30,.,CAWSVDYSTGELFF,TGTGCCTGGAGTGTTGACTACTCCACCGGGGAGCTGTTTTTT
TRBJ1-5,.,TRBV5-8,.,CASRPDTYNQPQHF,TGTGCCAGCAGACCGGACACCTATAATCAGCCCCAGCATTTT